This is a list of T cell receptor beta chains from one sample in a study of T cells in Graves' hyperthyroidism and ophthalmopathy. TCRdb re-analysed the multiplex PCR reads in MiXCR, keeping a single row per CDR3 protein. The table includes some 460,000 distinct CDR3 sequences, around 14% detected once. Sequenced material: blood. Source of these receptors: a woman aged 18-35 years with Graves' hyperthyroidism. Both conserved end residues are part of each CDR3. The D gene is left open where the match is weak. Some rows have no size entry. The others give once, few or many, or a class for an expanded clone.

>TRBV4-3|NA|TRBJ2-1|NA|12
TGCGCCAGCAGCCAAGGCGAGGATGAGCAGTTCTTC
CASSQGEDEQFF
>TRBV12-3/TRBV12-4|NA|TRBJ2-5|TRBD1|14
TGTGCCAGCACCAGGGGGACAGGGGCAGAGACCCAGTACTTC
CASTRGTGAETQYF
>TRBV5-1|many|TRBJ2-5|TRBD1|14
TGCGCCAGCAGCTCAACAGGGGAACAAGAGACCCAGTACTTC
CASSSTGEQETQYF
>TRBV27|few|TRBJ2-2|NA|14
TGTGCCGCGAACCCTGCAATTCAACTCGGGGAGCTGTTTTTT
CAANPAIQLGELFF
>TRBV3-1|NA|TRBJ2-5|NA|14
TGTGCCAGCAGCGTCGGAGGGGGGGCTGAGACCCAGTACTTC
CASSVGGGAETQYF
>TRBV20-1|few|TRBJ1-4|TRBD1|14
TGCAGTGCTCTTACCGGGACAGGGGGCGAAAAACTGTTTTTT
CSALTGTGGEKLFF
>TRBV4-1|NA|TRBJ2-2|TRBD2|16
TGCGCCAGCAGCCCACAAGTACTAGCGGGAACCGGGGAGCTGTTTTTT
CASSPQVLAGTGELFF
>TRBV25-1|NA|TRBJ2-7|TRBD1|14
TGTGCCAGCAGTGAATCGGGACAGAACTACGAGCAGTACTTC
CASSESGQNYEQYF
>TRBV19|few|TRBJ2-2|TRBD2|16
TGTGCCAGTAGCGAAAGACTAGCGGGAGGTGCCGGGGAGCTGTTTTTT
CASSERLAGGAGELFF
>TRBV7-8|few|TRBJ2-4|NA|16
TGTGCCAGCAGCCCAGACAGGTTCCTAGCCAAAAACATTCAGTACTTC
CASSPDRFLAKNIQYF
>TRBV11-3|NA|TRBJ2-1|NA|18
TGTGCCAGCAGCTTAGATAGCACGGCGGCTCCTGGGAGGAATGAGCAGTTCTTC
CASSLDSTAAPGRNEQFF
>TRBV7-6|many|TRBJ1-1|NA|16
TGTGCCAGCAGCTTAGCGGTGGGACACAGGAACACTGAAGCTTTCTTT
CASSLAVGHRNTEAFF
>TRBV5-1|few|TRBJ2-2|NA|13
TGCGCCAGCAGCCTTGGTAGCACCGGGGAGCTGTTTTTT
CASSLGSTGELFF
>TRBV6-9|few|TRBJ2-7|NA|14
TGTGCCAGCAGTTACGCCCGGGGATACTACGAGCAGTACTTC
CASSYARGYYEQYF
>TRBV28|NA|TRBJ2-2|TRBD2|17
TGTGCCAGCAGTTTTGATCAAGCGGGGGTCAACACCGGGGAGCTGTTTTTT
CASSFDQAGVNTGELFF
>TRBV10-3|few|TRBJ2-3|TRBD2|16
TGTGCCATCAGTGAGGGCGGGAGGCGGGGAACAGATACGCAGTATTTT
CAISEGGRRGTDTQYF
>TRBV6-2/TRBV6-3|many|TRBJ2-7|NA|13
TGTGCCAGCTCCCGGGGAAGGGGCTACGAGCAGTACTTC
CASSRGRGYEQYF
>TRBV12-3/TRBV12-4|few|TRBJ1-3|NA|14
TGTGCCAGCAGCGTAGGGGGTACTGGAAACACCATATATTTT
CASSVGGTGNTIYF
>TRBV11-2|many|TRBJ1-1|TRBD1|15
TGTGCCAGCAGCCCGCGGACAGGCGCACCCACTGAAGCTTTCTTT
CASSPRTGAPTEAFF
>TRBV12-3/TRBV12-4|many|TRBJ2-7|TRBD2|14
TGTGCCAGCAGGACTAGCGGGAGTTCCTACGAGCAGTACTTC
CASRTSGSSYEQYF
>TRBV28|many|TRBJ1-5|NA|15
TGTGCCAGCAGGGACCAGACCCATAGCAATCAGCCCCAGCATTTT
CASRDQTHSNQPQHF
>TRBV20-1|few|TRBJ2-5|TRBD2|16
TGCAGTGCACCCGATCCGGACGGGGGGATCCAAGAGACCCAGTACTTC
CSAPDPDGGIQETQYF
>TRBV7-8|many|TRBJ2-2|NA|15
TGTGCCAGCAGTAGAGGCAGGGGTAGTACCGGGGAGCTGTTTTTT
CASSRGRGSTGELFF
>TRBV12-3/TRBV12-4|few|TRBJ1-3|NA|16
TGTGCCAGCAATTTGGGAGGGGGGGGCTCTGGAAACACCATATATTTT
CASNLGGGGSGNTIYF
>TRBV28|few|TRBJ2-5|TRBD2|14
TGTGCCAGCAGCCCTCCCCGGGGGGTGGAGACCCAGTACTTC
CASSPPRGVETQYF
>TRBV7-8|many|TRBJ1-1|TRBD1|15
TGTGCCAGCAGCCCCCGAAGGACAGGGAACACTGAAGCTTTCTTT
CASSPRRTGNTEAFF
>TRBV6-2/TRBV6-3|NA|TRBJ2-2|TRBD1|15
TGTGCCAGCAGCCCAGGACAGGGTAATCCCGGGGAGCTGTTTTTT
CASSPGQGNPGELFF
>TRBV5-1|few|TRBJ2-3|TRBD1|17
TGCGCCAGCAGCTCGGGACAGGGGGCGCCGGTCACAGATACGCAGTATTTT
CASSSGQGAPVTDTQYF
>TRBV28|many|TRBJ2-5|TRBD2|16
TGTGCCAGCAGTTTACCGATTGGACTAGCGGGAGAGACCCAGTACTTC
CASSLPIGLAGETQYF
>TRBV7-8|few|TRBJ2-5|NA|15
TGTGCCAGCAGCTTAATGGAACGCACGGTGGAGACCCAGTACTTC
CASSLMERTVETQYF
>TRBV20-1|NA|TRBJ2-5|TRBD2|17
TGCAGTGCTACCCCGGGACTAGCGGCCGCGACCCAAGAGACCCAGTACTTC
CSATPGLAAATQETQYF
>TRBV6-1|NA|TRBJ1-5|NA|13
TGTGCCAGCAGTGAAATCCGGTATCAGCCCCAGCATTTT
CASSEIRYQPQHF
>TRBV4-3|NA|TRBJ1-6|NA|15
TGCGCCAGCAGCCTGCGGGAACCGGGGCATTCACCCCTCCACTTT
CASSLREPGHSPLHF
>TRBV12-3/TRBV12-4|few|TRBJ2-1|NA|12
TGTGCCAGCAGTTTGGGGGGCTCCCAGCAGTTCTTC
CASSLGGSQQFF
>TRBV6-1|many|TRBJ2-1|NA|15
TGTGCCAGCAGTGAGCGGACTTGGTCCTACAATGAGCAGTTCTTC
CASSERTWSYNEQFF
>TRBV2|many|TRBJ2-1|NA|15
TGTGCCAGCAGTGTTCGGCAGGGGTCATACAATGAGCAGTTCTTC
CASSVRQGSYNEQFF
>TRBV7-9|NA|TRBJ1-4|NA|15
TGTGCCAGCAGCTTAGATGAGGGGTCTAATGAAAAACTGTTTTTT
CASSLDEGSNEKLFF
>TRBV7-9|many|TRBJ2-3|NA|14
TGTGCCAGCAGCCGCGAGGGTGGCACAGATACGCAGTATTTT
CASSREGGTDTQYF
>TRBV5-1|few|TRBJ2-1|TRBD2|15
TGCGCCAGCAGCTTGGCCGGGGCGGGAGAAAACGAGCAGTTCTTC
CASSLAGAGENEQFF
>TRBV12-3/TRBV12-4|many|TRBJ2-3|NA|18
TGTGCCAGCAGGACGGATAAGGGAAGTCGGAGTAGCACAGATACGCAGTATTTT
CASRTDKGSRSSTDTQYF
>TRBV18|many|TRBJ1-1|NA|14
TGTGCCAGCTCACCAATTAACTCGAACACTGAAGCTTTCTTT
CASSPINSNTEAFF
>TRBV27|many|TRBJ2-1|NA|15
TGTGCCAGCAGTTTGGAGGCCATCTCCTACAATGAGCAGTTCTTC
CASSLEAISYNEQFF
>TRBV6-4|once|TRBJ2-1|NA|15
TGTGCCAGCAGTGACTCGGGGGGCCCCTACAATGAGCAGTTCTTC
CASSDSGGPYNEQFF
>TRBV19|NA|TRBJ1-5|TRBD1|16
TGTGCCAGTAGTACAAGGACAGGGAGAAGCAATCAGCCCCAGCATTTT
CASSTRTGRSNQPQHF
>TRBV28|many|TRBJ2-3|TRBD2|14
TGTGCCACCTATAGCGGGATTGGGGCAGATACGCAGTATTTT
CATYSGIGADTQYF
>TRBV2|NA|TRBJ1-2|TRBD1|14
TGTGCCAGCAGTGCGGGACAGGGGTACTATGGCTACACCTTC
CASSAGQGYYGYTF
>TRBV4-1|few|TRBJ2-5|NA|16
TGCGCCAGCAGCCAAGATGAAGAGGGCAATCAAGAGACCCAGTACTTC
CASSQDEEGNQETQYF
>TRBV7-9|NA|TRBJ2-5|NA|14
TGTGCCAGCAGCGGGCAGGTTTTTGCGGAGACCCAGTACTTC
CASSGQVFAETQYF
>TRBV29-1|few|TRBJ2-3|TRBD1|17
TGCAGCGTTGACCGGGATCTAGAGGGGGCCTTAACAGATACGCAGTATTTT
CSVDRDLEGALTDTQYF
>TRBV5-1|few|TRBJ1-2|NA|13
TGCGCCAGCAGCTTTGACTCGGGGTATGGCTACACCTTC
CASSFDSGYGYTF
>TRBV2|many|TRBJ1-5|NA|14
TGTGCCAGCAGTGACCGGGGTAACAATCAGCCCCAGCATTTT
CASSDRGNNQPQHF
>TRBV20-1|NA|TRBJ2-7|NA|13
TGCAGCGCCTATCCGGATAACTCCTACGAGCAGTACTTC
CSAYPDNSYEQYF
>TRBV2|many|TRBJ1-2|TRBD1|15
TGTGCCAGCAGGGGACAGGGGGTACGGGACTATGGCTACACCTTC
CASRGQGVRDYGYTF
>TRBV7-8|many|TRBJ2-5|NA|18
TGTGCCAGCAGCTTTACCGACGAACCGGGGCCCTTCCAAGAGACCCAGTACTTC
CASSFTDEPGPFQETQYF
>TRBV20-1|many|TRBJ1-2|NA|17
TGCAGTGCTCTAATCTGGGAGTCCCTCCGGGCTAACTATGGCTACACCTTC
CSALIWESLRANYGYTF
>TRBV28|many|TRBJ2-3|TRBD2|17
TGTGCCAGCAGTTCCCCCCCGGGGAGGGGAAGCACAGATACGCAGTATTTT
CASSSPPGRGSTDTQYF
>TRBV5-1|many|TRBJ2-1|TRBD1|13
TGCGCCAGCAGCTTGACAGGGGTGTATGAGCAGTTCTTC
CASSLTGVYEQFF
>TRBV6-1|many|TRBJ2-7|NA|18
TGTGCCAGCAGTGAAGAGGCACTGTGGGGCATCCTCTCCTACGAGCAGTACTTC
CASSEEALWGILSYEQYF